This TCR beta chain was sequenced in a study of blood T cell repertoires in COVID-19. Study-wide context: Researchers got acute and convalescent COVID-19 samples from the United States, Italy and Spain. Sources were T cells, B-cell-depleted T cells, or PBMCs; the material itself was cDNA or gDNA.

The V gene's germline CDR1 is MNHEY and CDR2 SMNVEV (reference sequence). The CDR3 runs to 15 residues. V lost 5 bases to trimming and J lost 1 base, with 13 bases between them. Original processing notes: Reference gene primer amplification gave nucleated cell count estimates. The method was immunoSEQ multiplex PCR; TCRdb's version includes in-frame clones alone and lacks a portion of them. The V and J calls and clone size come from that table; D and trimming were worked out from the DNA. The sample shows 200,000 to 250,000 clones, approximately 84% of them seen only once. The sequencing input was peripheral blood. J is TRBJ2-3 and V is TRBV27; no definite D call. The sequence was collected from a woman aged 45-65 years with active or convalescent COVID-19. CDR3 amino acids: CASSPQVTRTDTQYF. As DNA, the CDR3 is TGTGCCAGCAGTCCCCAGGTGACCCGCACAGATACGCAGTATTTT.